Sequencing of this T cell receptor (beta chain) was carried out in a study of blood T cell repertoires in COVID-19 (dated by TCRdb to 2020 to 2021). General notes on the study: Samples from collaborators originated in the United States, Italy and Spain and spanned both the acute and convalescent phases of COVID-19. The prospective study material was composed of cDNA or gDNA derived from T cells, B-cell-depleted T cells, or PBMCs. Samples came from the ongoing ImmuneRACE study (first 160 participants) plus 1,254 subjects from 6 global collaborators. Where HLA class I and class II types were available, the types were taken from metadata supplied by the sample provider, not from assay-based typing. A freely available public database, intended as a resource for researchers studying the immune response to SARS-CoV-2, is where the repertoires were released. The dataset comprised deeply sampled blood TCRbeta repertoires from subjects exposed to, actively infected with, or recovered from COVID-19. A de-identified subject ID, COVID-19 status, age in years and sex were almost always included in the sample metadata. Study-wide conclusions, independent of this receptor: The amount of clinical and demographic metadata varied by source and participant and was provided uncurated.

TCRbeta CDR3 regions were amplified from genomic DNA using the immunoSEQ Assay, a bias-controlled multiplex PCR. The published analysis was carried out like this. Nucleated cell counts per sample were estimated from amplification of reference gene primers within the assay. Sequence reads were collapsed and filtered to measure the absolute abundance of every unique TCRbeta CDR3 rearrangement. For each sample, productive Simpson clonality was calculated by taking the square root of Simpson's diversity index across productive rearrangements. What TCRdb holds here is the immuneACCESS table cut down to in-frame rearrangements. Part of the clones is not present; checked against another copy, under half of the missing clones reflect an unresolved V gene, and the others are unexplained. From that table come the V and J calls and clone size; the DNA was used to work out D and trimming. In this sample the table shows approximately 190,000 clones, about 81% of which occur a single time. Approximately 8% of the sample rests with the top ten.

Worth noting for this clone: Its target antigen remains unknown. Base qualities are not at hand, and no much larger clone is one base apart.

One collaborating source in Seattle enrolled patients while the patients were actively infected and followed the patients over time throughout the course of disease. The collaborating institutions used their own protocols to collect whole blood in K2EDTA tubes. For TCRbeta analysis, collaborators shipped samples in one of three forms: frozen whole blood, isolated PBMCs, or DNA extracted from either of those sample types. This sequence originates from a woman aged 55-69 years with COVID-19, enrolled during active disease. The specimen sequenced was peripheral blood.

This receptor carries the CDR3 CASSVATLGGSYNEQFF. The bases are TGTGCCAGCAGCGTAGCTACTTTGGGGGGCTCCTACAATGAGCAGTTCTTC. The V gene is TRBV9 and the J gene is TRBJ2-1; 6 matching bases give a weak D call of TRBD2. Including cysteine and phenylalanine, the CDR3 has 17 amino acids. Only the CDR3 region is kept as DNA, spanning 51 bases read in frame from base 1. Reading the germline V gene gives CDR1 SGDLS and CDR2 YYNGEE. At the junction V is shortened by 0 bases and J by 0 bases, with 13 bases in between.